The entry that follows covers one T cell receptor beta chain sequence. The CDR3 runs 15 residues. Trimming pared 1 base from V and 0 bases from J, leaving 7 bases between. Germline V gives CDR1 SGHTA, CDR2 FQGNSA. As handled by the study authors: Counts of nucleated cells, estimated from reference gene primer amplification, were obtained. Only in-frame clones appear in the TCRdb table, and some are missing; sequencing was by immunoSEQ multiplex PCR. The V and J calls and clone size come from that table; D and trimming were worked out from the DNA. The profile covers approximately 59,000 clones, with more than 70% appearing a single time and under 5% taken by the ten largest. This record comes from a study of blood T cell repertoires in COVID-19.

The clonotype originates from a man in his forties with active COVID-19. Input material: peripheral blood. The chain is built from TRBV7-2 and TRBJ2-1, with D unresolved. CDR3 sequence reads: CASSLDSRSYNEQFF. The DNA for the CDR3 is TGTGCCAGCAGCTTAGACAGCCGCTCCTACAATGAGCAGTTCTTC.